Many counts were recorded for the clone carrying this T cell receptor beta chain. Antigen unknown. Source material for PBMCs was over 8 ml fresh peripheral blood. V dropped 4 bases and J dropped 4 bases, with 16 bases sitting between them. The CDR3 is 15 residues long. Per the germline V gene, CDR1 is MGHRA and CDR2 is YSYEKL. Template material for amplifying TCR beta CDR3 regions consisted of RNA transcripts. During a first-round RT-PCR of the TCR CDR3, the HTBI primer set was used. TCRdb re-derived calls from the multiplex PCR reads in MiXCR, one entry per CDR3 protein. The sample consists of about 300,000 distinct CDR3 sequences, more than 10% of them appearing once. This sample is drawn from a study of T cells in Graves' hyperthyroidism and ophthalmopathy. Study results and limitations: Blood also contained most expanded thyroid clonotypes above 0.001. Ophthalmopathy prediction by the model preceded onset by a median approximately 5.9 months.

The chain employs TRBV4-1 and TRBJ2-5; either TRBD1 or TRBD2 may supply D (5 bases each). This clonotype was obtained from a woman under 40 with Graves' hyperthyroidism that later progressed to Graves' ophthalmopathy. Material for sequencing was blood. CDR3 amino acids: CASSLSWGSRETQYF. DNA for the CDR3: TGCGCCAGCAGCCTCTCTTGGGGGTCCCGAGAGACCCAGTACTTC.